This entry lists 9 T cell receptor beta chains sequenced from one sample in a study of T-cell reconstitution after alpha-beta-depleted transplantation in children. Unique molecular identifiers featured in how the TCRbeta library was prepared. TCRdb passed the PCR reads through MiXCR, listing each CDR3 protein once. The sample lists fewer than 750,000 distinct CDR3 sequences, under 30% occurring once. The sequences come from PBMCs, mostly from graft donor cells, collected 360 days after TCRalphabeta/CD19-depleted stem cell transplant. The receptor set was obtained from a boy younger than two who had a stem cell transplant for acute myeloid leukemia, so the T cells may come from the graft donor.

This clonotype was picked up many times. The chain carries TRBV28 and TRBJ1-1, with D uncertain. The V gene's germline CDR1 is MDHEN and CDR2 SYDVKM. This CDR3 contains 14 residues. Deletions cut 4 bases from V and 1 base from J, with 10 bases between. The CDR3 region is CASSYTPGNTEAFF. CDR3 nucleotides: TGTGCCAGCAGTTATACTCCCGGGAACACTGAAGCTTTCTTT.

This clonotype was seen a handful of times. The CDR3 sequence is CSAAGTPEQPQHF. CDR3 sequence (DNA): TGCAGTGCAGCCGGGACCCCTGAACAGCCCCAGCATTTT. The chain links TRBV20-1 to TRBJ1-5; possibly TRBD1 for D (5 bases). Trimming shortened V by 6 bases and J by 7 bases, and 16 bases separated the two germline ends. The CDR3 extends over 13 amino acids. Germline V gene sequence: CDR1 DFQATT, CDR2 SNEGSKA (reference sequence).

This clonotype was seen a few times. The chain combines TRBV15 with TRBJ2-1, with D possibly being TRBD2 (5 bases). Trimming shortened V by 5 bases and J by 9 bases, and 14 bases separated the two germline ends. The V gene's germline CDR1 is LNHNV and CDR2 YYDKDF (reference sequence). The CDR3 has 13 amino acids. CDR3 sequence (DNA): TGTGCCACCAGCCGGAGAGCGGAAATTGAGCAGTTCTTC. It is translated as CATSRRAEIEQFF.

A few counts support this clonotype. The rearrangement uses TRBV6-6 and TRBJ2-3, with a weak D call TRBD2 (6 bases). V lost 6 bases to trimming and J lost 10 bases, with 14 bases between them. Germline V lookup: CDR1 MNHNY, CDR2 SVGAGI (reference sequence). The CDR3 is 12 amino acids. CDR3 amino acids: CASSPSERAQYF. CDR3 bases: TGTGCCAGCAGCCCCTCCGAGCGGGCGCAGTATTTT.

V and J are TRBV5-4 and TRBJ2-3; TRBD1 agrees at 9 bases. With V trimmed by 3 bases and J by 8 bases, 7 bases remained unmatched. In germline, CDR1 is SGHNT, CDR2 YYREEE (reference sequence). This CDR3 is 14 amino acids long. This CDR3 is CASSWDREGGTQYF. The CDR3 DNA sequence: TGTGCCAGCAGCTGGGACAGGGAAGGAGGTACGCAGTATTTT.

This clonotype appeared many times. V and J are TRBV29-1 and TRBJ2-5; TRBD1 matches 8 bases. V shed 6 bases and J 4 bases; nucleotides not matched to a gene: 4. CDR1 SQVTM and CDR2 ANQGSEA come from the germline V gene. CDR3 size: 12 residues. The CDR3 loop is CSVDRGAETQYF. The CDR3, as DNA: TGCAGCGTCGACAGGGGTGCAGAGACCCAGTACTTC.

This clonotype showed up just a few times. The chain is built from TRBV30 and TRBJ2-1, with TRBD2 matching over 13 bases. The germline gives CDR1 GTSNPN, CDR2 SVGIG (reference sequence). CDR3 size: 16 residues. V was clipped by 3 bases and J by 10 bases; unmatched bases: 12. CDR3 loop: CAWRDTSGGGQGEQFF. Here the CDR3 DNA reads TGTGCCTGGAGAGACACTAGCGGGGGGGGGCAAGGGGAGCAGTTCTTC.

This clonotype has only a few counts. Here the CDR3 DNA reads TGCAGTGCTAGTAATGGCGGGGGGGTCTACGAGCAGTACTTC. It encodes CSASNGGGVYEQYF. The rearrangement joins TRBV20-1 to TRBJ2-7, with TRBD2 matching over 9 bases. The CDR3 contains 14 residues. The germline V gene has CDR1 DFQATT and CDR2 SNEGSKA (reference sequence). V shed 3 bases, J shed 3 bases, and the junction held 6 bases outside the gene matches.

This rearrangement joins TRBV20-1 to TRBJ2-1; TRBD2 aligns across 10 bases. This CDR3 spans 13 amino acids. V lost 0 bases to trimming and J lost 10 bases; unmatched junction nucleotides: 3. Germline lookup yields CDR1 DFQATT and CDR2 SNEGSKA (reference sequence). The CDR3 bases are TGCAGTGCTAGAGAGGGTAGCGGGGGGGAGCAGTTCTTC. Translation: CSAREGSGGEQFF.